This T cell receptor beta chain was observed in a study of cytomegalovirus exposure and HLA in healthy donors. Study-level points and caveats: Later analysis associated a missense DCLRE1C variant with TCR beta V- and J-gene trimming.

PCR employed 60 Vbeta and 13 Jbeta primers. Here immunoSEQ multiplex PCR was the method, and the copy in TCRdb shows in-frame clones only, minus some. The sample shows about 200,000 clones, about 85% of them seen only once. The germline gives CDR1 MDHEN, CDR2 SYDVKM. J gave up 2 bases and V 4 bases, and 10 bases lay outside the gene matches. This CDR3 spans 18 amino acids. Notes on this clone: Its antigen is not identified.

What was sequenced was PBMCs. The rearrangement joins TRBV28 to TRBJ1-3; 11 positions agree with TRBD1. The source is a woman aged 50 to 60 in good health and CMV-seronegative. The CDR3 loop reads CASSSWGTGGLAGNTIYF. The CDR3 nucleotides are TGTGCCAGCAGTTCATGGGGGACAGGGGGTTTGGCTGGAAACACCATATATTTT.